This T cell receptor beta chain emerged from a study of early T cells in non-severe SARS-CoV-2 infection. Study as a whole: Sequencing of unsorted whole blood was done on bulk RNA, leaving chains unpaired.

The V end lost 5 bases, the J end lost 2 bases, and 16 bases lay between the germline ends. CDR1 is SQVTM and CDR2 is ANQGSEA in the germline V gene. The length of the CDR3 is 14 residues. Unique molecular identifiers were attached to individual cDNA molecules. TCRdb reanalysed the 5' RACE reads using MiXCR and keeps one entry per CDR3 protein. Altogether tens of thousands of distinct CDR3 sequences are present, 4% being singletons, with the ten largest covering about 3%. This clonotype appeared many times. Antigen unknown. Study-wide points: VDJdb matching, biased toward anti-spike CD8 responses, missed private and CD4 specificities.

The V and J genes are TRBV29-1 and TRBJ2-7, with D tentatively TRBD1 (7 bases). The receptor was derived from an adult who was a healthcare worker with PCR-confirmed SARS-CoV-2 infection or an uninfected control (not recorded which). The specimen sequenced was whole blood. DNA of the CDR3: TGCAGCGTTAAGGAGGGGGCGGTTGCCTACGAGCAGTACTTC. It encodes CSVKEGAVAYEQYF.